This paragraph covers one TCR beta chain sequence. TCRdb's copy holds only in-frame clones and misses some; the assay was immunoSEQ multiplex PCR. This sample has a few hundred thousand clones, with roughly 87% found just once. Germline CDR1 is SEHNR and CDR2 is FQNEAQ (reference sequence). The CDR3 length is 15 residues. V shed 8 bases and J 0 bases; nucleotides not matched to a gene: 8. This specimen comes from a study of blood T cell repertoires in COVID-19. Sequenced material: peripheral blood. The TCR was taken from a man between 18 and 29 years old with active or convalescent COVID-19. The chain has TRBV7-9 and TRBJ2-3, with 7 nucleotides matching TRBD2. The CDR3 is CASGRDAPSTDTQYF. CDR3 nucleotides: TGTGCCAGCGGGAGGGACGCTCCTAGCACAGATACGCAGTATTTT.